This T cell receptor (beta chain) originates from a study of blood T cell repertoires in COVID-19. Study-wide context: In each case, the material was cDNA or gDNA derived from T cells, B-cell-depleted T cells, or PBMCs.

Authors' processing steps: Researchers report that nucleated cell counts were estimated from reference gene primer amplification. Sequencing used immunoSEQ multiplex PCR; TCRdb keeps in-frame clones, though not all of them. Clonal size and the V and J genes are those of that table, whereas D and trimming came from the DNA. The sample lists approximately 53,000 clones; roughly 82% were seen once. V dropped 6 bases and J dropped 7; count of bases not matched to a gene: 10. Germline V CDR1 and CDR2: SGHRS, YFSETQ. This CDR3 region has 15 residues. The TCR comes from a woman in her sixties with acute or convalescent COVID-19. The chain combines TRBV5-1 with TRBJ1-4; TRBD1 matches at 9 bases. The sample consisted of peripheral blood. Here the CDR3 reads CASTEQGAGGEKLFF. The CDR3 coding sequence is TGCGCCAGCACCGAACAGGGGGCGGGCGGTGAAAAACTGTTTTTT.